This T cell receptor (beta chain) was obtained from a study of CD8+ T cells in alopecia areata. Background on the study: Severity of treated patients was scored by affected scalp percentage. Study observations and caveats: With tofacitinib ongoing, many expanded lesional clones persisted in both scalp and blood.

This clone was seen a few times. Its antigen is as yet unknown. Following RNA extraction, reverse transcription yielded cDNA that acted as the sequencing template. Produced via immunoSEQ multiplex PCR; TCRdb's table is partial and in-frame only. The sample holds 200,000 or so clones, about two fifths seen once. This sample's treatment: oral pan-JAK inhibitor, 5-10 mg twice daily. The CDR3 has 14 residues. Trimming cost V 0 bases and J 3 bases, with 9 bases left between them. The germline V gene has CDR1 SEHNR and CDR2 FQNEAQ (reference sequence). Sequencing was performed on CD4+ T cells sorted from blood, taken at approximately week 30, from a patient treated with tofacitinib. The chain combines TRBV7-9 with TRBJ2-7; the D gene is possibly TRBD2 (6 bases). This TCR derives from a human donor with alopecia areata. DNA for the CDR3: TGTGCCAGCAGCTTAGCGGGACTGAACTACGAGCAGTACTTC. This translates into CASSLAGLNYEQYF.